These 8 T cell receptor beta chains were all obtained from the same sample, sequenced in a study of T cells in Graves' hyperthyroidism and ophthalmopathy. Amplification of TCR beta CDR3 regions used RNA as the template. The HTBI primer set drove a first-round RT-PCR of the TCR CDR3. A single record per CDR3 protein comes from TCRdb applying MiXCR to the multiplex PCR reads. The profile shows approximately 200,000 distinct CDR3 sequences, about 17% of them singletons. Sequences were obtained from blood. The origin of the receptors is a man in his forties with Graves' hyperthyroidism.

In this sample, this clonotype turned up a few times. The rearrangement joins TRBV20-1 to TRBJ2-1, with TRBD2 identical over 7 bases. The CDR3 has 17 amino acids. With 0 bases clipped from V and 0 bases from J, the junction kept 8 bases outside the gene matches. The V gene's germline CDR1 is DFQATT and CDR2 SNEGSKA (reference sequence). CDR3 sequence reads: CSARDASSGDSYNEQFF. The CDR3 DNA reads TGCAGTGCTAGAGATGCATCAAGCGGGGACTCCTACAATGAGCAGTTCTTC.

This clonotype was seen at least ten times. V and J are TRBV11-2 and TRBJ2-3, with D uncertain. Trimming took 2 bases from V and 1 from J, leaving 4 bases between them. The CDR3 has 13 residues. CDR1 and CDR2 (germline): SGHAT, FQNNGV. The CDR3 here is CASSLTRTDTQYF. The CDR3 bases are TGTGCCAGCAGCTTAACTCGCACAGATACGCAGTATTTT.

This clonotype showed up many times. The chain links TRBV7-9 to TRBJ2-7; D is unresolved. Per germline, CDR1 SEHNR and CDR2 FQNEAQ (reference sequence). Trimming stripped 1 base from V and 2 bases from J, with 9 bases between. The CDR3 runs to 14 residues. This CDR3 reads CASSLDGFPYEQYF. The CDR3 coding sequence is TGTGCCAGCAGCTTAGACGGATTTCCCTACGAGCAGTACTTC.

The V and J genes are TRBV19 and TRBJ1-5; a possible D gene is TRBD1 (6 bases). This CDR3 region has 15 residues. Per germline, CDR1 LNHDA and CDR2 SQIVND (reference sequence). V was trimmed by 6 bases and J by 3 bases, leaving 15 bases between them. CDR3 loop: CASSRRGGINQPQHF. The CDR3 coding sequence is TGTGCCAGTAGCAGAAGAGGGGGTATCAATCAGCCCCAGCATTTT.

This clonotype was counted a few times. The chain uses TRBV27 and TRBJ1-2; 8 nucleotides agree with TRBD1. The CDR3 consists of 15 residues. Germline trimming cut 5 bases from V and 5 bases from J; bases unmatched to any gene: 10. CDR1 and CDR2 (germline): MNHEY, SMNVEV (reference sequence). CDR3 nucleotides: TGTGCCAGCAGTCCCGGGACAGGCGTCTCTTATGGCTACACCTTC. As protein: CASSPGTGVSYGYTF.

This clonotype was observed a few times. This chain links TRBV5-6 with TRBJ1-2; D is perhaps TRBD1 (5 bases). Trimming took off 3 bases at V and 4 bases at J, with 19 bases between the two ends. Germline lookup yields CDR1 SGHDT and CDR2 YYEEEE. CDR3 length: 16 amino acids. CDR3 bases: TGTGCCAGCAGCTCCAGCGGCGGGACGGCCTTCTATGGCTACACCTTC. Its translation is CASSSSGGTAFYGYTF.

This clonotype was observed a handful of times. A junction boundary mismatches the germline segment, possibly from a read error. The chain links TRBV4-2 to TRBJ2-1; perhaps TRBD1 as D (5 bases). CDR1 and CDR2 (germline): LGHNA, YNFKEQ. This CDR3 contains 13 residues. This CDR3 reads CASSQITDNEQLF. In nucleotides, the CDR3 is TGTGCCAGCAGCCAAATCACGGACAATGAGCAGCTCTTC.

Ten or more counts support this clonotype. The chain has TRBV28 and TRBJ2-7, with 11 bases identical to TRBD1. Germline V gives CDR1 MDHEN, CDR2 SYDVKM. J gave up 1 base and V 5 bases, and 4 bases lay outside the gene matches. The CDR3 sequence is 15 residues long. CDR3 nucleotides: TGTGCCAGCAGTGGGGGACAGGGGGTTTCCTACGAGCAGTACTTC. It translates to CASSGGQGVSYEQYF.